Listed here is a single TCR beta chain. Its antigen is currently unknown. When sampled, the donors appeared nominally healthy, though they likely had unrecorded immune exposures. Primers: 60 Vbeta forward and 13 Jbeta reverse. The data were produced by immunoSEQ multiplex PCR, yet TCRdb's version contains in-frame clones alone and is incomplete. The sample gives about 120,000 clones, approximately 80% of which show up once; approximately 1.5% is in the top ten. The entry originates in a study of cytomegalovirus exposure and HLA in healthy donors. The study's findings and limits: Per a later analysis, HLA-associated TCR beta chains showed more clonal expansion than other, equally common TCR beta chains. Per a later analysis, fewer than 20,000 TCR beta sequences showed association with HLA alleles at 0.05 false discovery rate.

Germline-derived CDR1 and CDR2 are SGHNT and YYREEE (reference sequence). The CDR3 is made up of 15 amino acids. Trimming stripped 3 bases from V and 2 bases from J, with 13 bases between. Material for sequencing was PBMCs. The rearrangement links TRBV5-4 to TRBJ2-3; tentative D call: TRBD1 (6 bases). This TCR derives from a female donor in good health and CMV-seronegative. The CDR3 coding sequence is TGTGCCAGCAGCTGGTACGGGGACATCACAGATACGCAGTATTTT. Encoded protein: CASSWYGDITDTQYF.